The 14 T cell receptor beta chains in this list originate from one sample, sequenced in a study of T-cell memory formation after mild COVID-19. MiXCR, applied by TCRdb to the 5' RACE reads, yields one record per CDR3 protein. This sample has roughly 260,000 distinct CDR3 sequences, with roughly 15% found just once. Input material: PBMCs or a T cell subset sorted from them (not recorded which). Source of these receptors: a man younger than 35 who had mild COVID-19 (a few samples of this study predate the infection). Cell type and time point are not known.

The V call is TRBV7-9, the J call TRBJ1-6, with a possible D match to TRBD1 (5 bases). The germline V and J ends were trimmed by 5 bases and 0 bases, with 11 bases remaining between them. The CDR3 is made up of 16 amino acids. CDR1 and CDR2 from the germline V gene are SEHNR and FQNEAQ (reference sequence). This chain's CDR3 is CASSPWTSSYNSPLHF. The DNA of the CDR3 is TGTGCCAGCAGCCCCTGGACAAGCTCCTATAATTCACCCCTCCACTTT.

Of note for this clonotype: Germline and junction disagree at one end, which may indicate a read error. CDR3 protein: CASSLTGRNDKLFF. As DNA, the CDR3 is TGCGCCAGCAGCTTGACAGGCCGTAATGACAAACTGTTTTTT. The gene calls are TRBV5-1 and TRBJ1-4; perhaps TRBD1 as D (5 bases). The CDR3 totals 14 residues. CDR1 is SGHRS, CDR2 YFSETQ, per germline.

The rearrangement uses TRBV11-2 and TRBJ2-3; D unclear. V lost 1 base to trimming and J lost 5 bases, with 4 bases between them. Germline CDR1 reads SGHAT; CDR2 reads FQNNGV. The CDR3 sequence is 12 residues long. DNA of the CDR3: TGTGCCAGCAGCTTAGCCCAAGATACGCAGTATTTT. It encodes CASSLAQDTQYF.

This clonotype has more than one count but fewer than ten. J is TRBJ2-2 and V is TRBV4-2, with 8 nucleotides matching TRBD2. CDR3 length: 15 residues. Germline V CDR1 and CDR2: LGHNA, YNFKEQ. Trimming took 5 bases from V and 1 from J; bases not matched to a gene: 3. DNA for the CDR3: TGTGCCAGCAGCGCAGCGGGGGAGAACACCGGGGAGCTGTTTTTT. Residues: CASSAAGENTGELFF.

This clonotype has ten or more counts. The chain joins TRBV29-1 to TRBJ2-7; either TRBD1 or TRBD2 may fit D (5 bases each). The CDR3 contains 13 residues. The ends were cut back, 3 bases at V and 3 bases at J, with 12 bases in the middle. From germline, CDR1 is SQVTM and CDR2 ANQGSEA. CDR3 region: CSVDGGNSYEQYF. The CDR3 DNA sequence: TGCAGCGTTGATGGGGGTAACAGCTACGAGCAGTACTTC.

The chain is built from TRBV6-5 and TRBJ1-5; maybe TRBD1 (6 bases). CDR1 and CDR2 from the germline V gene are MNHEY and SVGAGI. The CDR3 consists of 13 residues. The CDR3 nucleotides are TGTGTAACGGGGGGGCGGGGAAATCAGCCCCAGCATTTT. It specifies CVTGGRGNQPQHF.

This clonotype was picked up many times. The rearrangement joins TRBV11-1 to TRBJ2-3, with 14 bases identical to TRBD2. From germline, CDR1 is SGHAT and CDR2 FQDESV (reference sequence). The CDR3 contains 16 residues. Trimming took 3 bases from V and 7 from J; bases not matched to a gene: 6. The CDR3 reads CASSLTSGGAWNTQYF. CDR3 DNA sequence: TGTGCCAGCAGCTTGACTAGCGGGGGGGCCTGGAATACGCAGTATTTT.

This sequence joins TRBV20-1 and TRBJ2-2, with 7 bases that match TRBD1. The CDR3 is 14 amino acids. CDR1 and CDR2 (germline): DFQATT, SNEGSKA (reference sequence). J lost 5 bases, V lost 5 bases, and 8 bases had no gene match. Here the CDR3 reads CSALGPGGTGELFF. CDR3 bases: TGCAGTGCTTTGGGCCCAGGGGGTACCGGGGAGCTGTTTTTT.

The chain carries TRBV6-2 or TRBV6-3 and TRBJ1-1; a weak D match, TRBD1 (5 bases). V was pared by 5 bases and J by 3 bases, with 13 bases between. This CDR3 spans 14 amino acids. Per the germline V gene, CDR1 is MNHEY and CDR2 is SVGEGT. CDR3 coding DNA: TGTGCCAGCAGTGATCAAGGGGCCGACACTGAAGCTTTCTTT. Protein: CASSDQGADTEAFF.

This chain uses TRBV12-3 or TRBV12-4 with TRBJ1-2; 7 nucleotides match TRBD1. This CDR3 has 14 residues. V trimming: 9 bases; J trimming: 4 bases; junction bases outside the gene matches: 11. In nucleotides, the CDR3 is TGTGCCAGTCGAACCGGGGACAGCATCTATGGCTACACCTTC. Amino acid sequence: CASRTGDSIYGYTF.

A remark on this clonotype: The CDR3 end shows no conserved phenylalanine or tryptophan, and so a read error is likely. The CDR3 coding sequence is TGCGCCAGCAGGGATTGGGGGGGCGGGGAGACCCAGTACTAC. Its protein is CASRDWGGGETQYY. The chain couples TRBV10-2 to TRBJ2-5; tentatively, D is TRBD2 (7 bases). There are 14 residues in the CDR3. V lost 6 bases, J lost 5 bases, and 16 bases lay in between. CDR1 is WSHSY, CDR2 SAAADI, per germline.

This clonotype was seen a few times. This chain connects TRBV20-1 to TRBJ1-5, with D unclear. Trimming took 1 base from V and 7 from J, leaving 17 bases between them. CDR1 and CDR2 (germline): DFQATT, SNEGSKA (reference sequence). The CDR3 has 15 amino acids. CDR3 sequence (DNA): TGCAGTGCTAGAGGGCCGGGCCGGAGTTACCAGCCCCAGCATTTT. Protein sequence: CSARGPGRSYQPQHF.

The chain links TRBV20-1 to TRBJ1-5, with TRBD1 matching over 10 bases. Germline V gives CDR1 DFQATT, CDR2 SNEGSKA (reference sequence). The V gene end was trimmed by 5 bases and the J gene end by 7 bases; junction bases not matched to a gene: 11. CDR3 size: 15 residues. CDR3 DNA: TGCAGTGCTGCCGCCGGGACAGGGGTCAAGCAGCCCCAGCATTTT. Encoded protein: CSAAAGTGVKQPQHF.

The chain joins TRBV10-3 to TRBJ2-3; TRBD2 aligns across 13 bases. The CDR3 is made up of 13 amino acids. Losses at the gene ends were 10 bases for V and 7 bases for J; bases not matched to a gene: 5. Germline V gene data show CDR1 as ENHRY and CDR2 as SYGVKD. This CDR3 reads CATGTSGENTQYF. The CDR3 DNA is TGTGCCACCGGGACTAGCGGGGAGAATACGCAGTATTTT.